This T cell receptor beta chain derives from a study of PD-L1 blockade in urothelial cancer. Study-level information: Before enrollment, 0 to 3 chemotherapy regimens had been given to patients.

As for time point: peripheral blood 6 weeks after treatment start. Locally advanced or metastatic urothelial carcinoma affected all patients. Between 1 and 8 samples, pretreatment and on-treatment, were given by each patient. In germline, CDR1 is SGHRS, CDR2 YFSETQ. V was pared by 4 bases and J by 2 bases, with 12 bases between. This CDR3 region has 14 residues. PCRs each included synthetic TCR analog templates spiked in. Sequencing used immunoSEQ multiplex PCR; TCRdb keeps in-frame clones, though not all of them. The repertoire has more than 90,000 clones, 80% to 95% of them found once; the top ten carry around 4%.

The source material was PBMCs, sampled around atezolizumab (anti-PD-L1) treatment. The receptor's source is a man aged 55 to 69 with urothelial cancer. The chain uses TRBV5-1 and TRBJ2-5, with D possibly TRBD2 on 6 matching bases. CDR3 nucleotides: TGCGCCAGCAGCCCGGGACTGAAACAAGAGACCCAGTACTTC. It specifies CASSPGLKQETQYF.